This TCR beta chain was captured by sequencing in a study of identical twins. MiXCR, run by TCRdb on the 5' RACE reads, gives a single entry per CDR3 protein. The data hold more than 1.5 million distinct CDR3 sequences, with less than 35% observed a single time. CDR1 is DFQATT, CDR2 SNEGSKA, per germline (reference sequence). V was clipped by 6 bases and J by 6 bases; unmatched bases: 6. This CDR3 contains 13 residues. The sample consisted of cord blood. The clonotype originates from a newborn girl in good health. The chain links TRBV20-1 to TRBJ2-2; 8 bases are shared with TRBD2. CDR3 sequence reads: CSARTSIAGELFF. DNA of the CDR3: TGCAGTGCCAGGACTAGCATCGCCGGGGAGCTGTTTTTT.